This TCR beta chain was recorded in a study of neurological immune-mediated disorders. This clonotype showed up many times. Its target is not known. Study findings and constraints: One cluster of related CDR3 sequences contained, by phylogenetic grouping, the repertoires of 18 of 34 multiple sclerosis patients and formed a possible signature. None of the CDR3 amino acid sequences in expanded clones turned up in more than one subject, which points to private repertoires in all groups. The greatest TCR clonal expansion appeared in HTLV-1-associated myelopathy and the smallest, falling below healthy controls, in multiple sclerosis.

Germline CDR1 and CDR2: ENHRY and SYGVKD. CDR3 length: 15 residues. With V trimmed by 6 bases and J by 0 bases, 4 bases remained unmatched. Synthesis of cDNA was carried out by template-switch 5'RACE. The reaction used 10-nucleotide random UMIs. MiXCR, run by TCRdb on the 5' RACE reads, gives a single entry per CDR3 protein. The sample lists about 52,000 distinct CDR3 sequences, 3.8% occurring once. This receptor was taken from a man in his 60s with multiple sclerosis. The sequencing sample was made of PBMCs. The chain has TRBV10-3 and TRBJ1-3; the match to TRBD1 covers 8 bases. DNA for the CDR3: TGTGCCATCAGGGATGACAGGGGCTCTGGAAACACCATATATTTT. This translates into CAIRDDRGSGNTIYF.